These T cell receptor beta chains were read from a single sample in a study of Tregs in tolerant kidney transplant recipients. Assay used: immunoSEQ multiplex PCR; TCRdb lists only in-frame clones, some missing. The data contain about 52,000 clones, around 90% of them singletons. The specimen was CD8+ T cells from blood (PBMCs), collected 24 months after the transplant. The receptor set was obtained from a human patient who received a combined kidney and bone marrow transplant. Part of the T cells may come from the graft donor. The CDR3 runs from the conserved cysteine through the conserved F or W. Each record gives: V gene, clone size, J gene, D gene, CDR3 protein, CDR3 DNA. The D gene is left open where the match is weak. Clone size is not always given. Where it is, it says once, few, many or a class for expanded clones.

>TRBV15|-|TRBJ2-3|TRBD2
CATSRVASGGATTDTQYF
TGTGCCACCAGCAGAGTGGCTAGCGGGGGCGCTACCACAGATACGCAGTATTTT
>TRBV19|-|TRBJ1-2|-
CASSIVARGSYGYTF
TGTGCCAGTAGTATAGTTGCCAGGGGATCCTATGGCTACACCTTC
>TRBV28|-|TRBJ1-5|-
CASSPSRHDDQPQHF
TGTGCCAGCAGTCCCAGTAGACACGATGATCAGCCCCAGCATTTT
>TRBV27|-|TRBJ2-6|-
CASSLTRSGANVLTF
TGTGCCAGCAGTCTGACTCGTTCTGGGGCCAACGTCCTGACTTTC
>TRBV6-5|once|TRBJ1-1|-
CASSYRPGSNTEAFF
TGTGCCAGCAGTTACCGTCCGGGTTCCAACACTGAAGCTTTCTTT
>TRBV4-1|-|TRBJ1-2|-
CASSQDSAGWYGYTF
TGCGCCAGCAGCCAAGATAGTGCAGGGTGGTATGGCTACACCTTC
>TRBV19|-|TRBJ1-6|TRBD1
CASTPGQVQNSPLHF
TGTGCCAGTACCCCCGGACAGGTACAAAATTCACCCCTCCACTTT
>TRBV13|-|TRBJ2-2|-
CASSLGSPGELFF
TGTGCCAGCAGCTTAGGGAGTCCCGGGGAGCTGTTTTTT
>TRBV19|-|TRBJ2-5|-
CATRGETQYF
TGTGCCACCCGGGGAGAGACCCAGTACTTC
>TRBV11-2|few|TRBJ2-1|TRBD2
CASSLSGGYNEQFF
TGTGCCAGCAGCCTTAGCGGGGGGTACAATGAGCAGTTCTTC
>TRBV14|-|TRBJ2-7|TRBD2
CASSLWTSGSYEQYF
TGTGCCAGCAGCCTATGGACTAGCGGGAGTTACGAGCAGTACTTC
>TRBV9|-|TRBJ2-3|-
CASSVGAVADTQYF
TGTGCCAGCAGCGTAGGCGCGGTCGCAGATACGCAGTATTTT
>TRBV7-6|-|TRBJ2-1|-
CASSISRGYNEQFF
TGTGCCAGCAGCATTAGCAGGGGTTACAATGAGCAGTTCTTC
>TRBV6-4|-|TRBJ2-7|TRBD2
CASSALAGGDEQYF
TGTGCCAGCAGTGCCCTAGCGGGAGGGGACGAGCAGTACTTC
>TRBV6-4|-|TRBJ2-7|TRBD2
CASSDGLREDKCYEQYF
TGTGCTAGCAGTGACGGTTTGCGGGAGGACAAGTGCTACGAGCAGTACTTC
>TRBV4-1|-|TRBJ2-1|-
CASSQLRNEQFF
TGCGCCAGCAGCCAGTTGAGGAATGAGCAGTTCTTC
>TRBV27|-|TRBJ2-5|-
CASRMYSGSQETQYF
TGTGCCAGCAGAATGTATTCGGGTAGCCAAGAGACCCAGTACTTC
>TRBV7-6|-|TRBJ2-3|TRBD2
CASSLVIAGSTDTQYF
TGTGCCAGCAGCTTAGTTATAGCGGGGAGCACAGATACGCAGTATTTT
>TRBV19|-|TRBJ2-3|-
CASSMAGTFSTDTQYF
TGTGCCAGTAGTATGGCAGGGACTTTTAGCACAGATACGCAGTATTTT
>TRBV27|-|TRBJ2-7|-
CASSLSQGYEQYF
TGTGCCAGCAGTTTATCCCAGGGCTACGAGCAGTACTTC
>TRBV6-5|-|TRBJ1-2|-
CASSPIQDKPYGYTF
TGTGCCAGCAGCCCGATCCAGGATAAACCCTATGGCTACACCTTC
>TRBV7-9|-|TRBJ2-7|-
CASSLVGTYSYEQYF
TGTGCCAGCAGCTTAGTCGGGACATATTCCTACGAGCAGTACTTC
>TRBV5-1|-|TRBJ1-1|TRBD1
CASSFGTGGTEAFF
TGCGCCAGCAGCTTTGGGACAGGGGGCACTGAAGCTTTCTTT
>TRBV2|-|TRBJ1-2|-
CASIGQNYGYTF
TGTGCCAGCATAGGACAGAACTATGGCTACACCTTC
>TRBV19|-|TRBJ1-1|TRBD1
CASVFGTANTEAFF
TGTGCCAGTGTCTTTGGGACAGCAAACACTGAAGCTTTCTTT
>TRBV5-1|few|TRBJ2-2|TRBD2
CASSFSLAEHTGELFF
TGCGCCAGCAGCTTCTCTCTAGCGGAGCACACCGGGGAGCTGTTTTTT
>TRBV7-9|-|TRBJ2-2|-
CASSSPGTTNTGELFF
TGTGCCAGCAGCTCCCCCGGGACAACGAACACCGGGGAGCTGTTTTTT
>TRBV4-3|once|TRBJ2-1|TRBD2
CASSRVAGGPGNEQFF
TGCGCCAGCAGCCGGGTAGCGGGGGGGCCGGGCAATGAGCAGTTCTTC
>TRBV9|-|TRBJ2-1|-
CASSAVGAINEQFF
TGTGCCAGCAGCGCGGTGGGAGCTATTAATGAGCAGTTCTTC
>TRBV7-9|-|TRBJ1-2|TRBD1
CASSLIDRARGYTF
TGTGCCAGCAGTCTTATTGACAGGGCTAGGGGCTACACCTTC
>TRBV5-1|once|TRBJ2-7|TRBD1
CASSFGTGGYEQYF
TGCGCCAGCAGCTTTGGGACAGGGGGGTACGAGCAGTACTTC
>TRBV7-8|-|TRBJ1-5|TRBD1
CASSLEGTGFNQPQHF
TGTGCCAGCAGCTTAGAAGGGACAGGGTTCAATCAGCCCCAGCATTTT
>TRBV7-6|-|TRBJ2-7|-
CASSSGPNYEQYF
TGTGCCAGCAGCTCCGGTCCGAACTACGAGCAGTACTTC
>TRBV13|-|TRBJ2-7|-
CASSPLRGGQYF
TGTGCCAGCAGCCCCCTGCGTGGAGGGCAGTACTTC
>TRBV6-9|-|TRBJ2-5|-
CASSLTTTQETQYF
TGTGCCAGCAGTTTGACTACCACACAAGAGACCCAGTACTTC
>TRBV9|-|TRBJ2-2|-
CASSVAQGTTGELFF
TGTGCCAGCAGCGTAGCTCAGGGGACCACCGGGGAGCTGTTTTTT
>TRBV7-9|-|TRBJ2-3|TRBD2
CASSQLGLAGGHLGDTQYF
TGTGCCAGCAGCCAGTTGGGACTAGCGGGAGGTCACCTAGGAGATACGCAGTATTTT
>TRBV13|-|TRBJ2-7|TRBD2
CASSLGTSASSYEQYF
TGTGCCAGCAGCTTAGGGACTAGCGCGAGCTCCTACGAGCAGTACTTC
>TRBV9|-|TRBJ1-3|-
CASSVDPGVTGNTIYF
TGTGCCAGCAGCGTAGACCCCGGGGTTACTGGAAACACCATATATTTT
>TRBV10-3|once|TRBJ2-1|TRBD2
CAISESPRDYRNNEQFF
TGTGCCATCAGTGAGTCCCCTCGGGACTATAGGAACAATGAGCAGTTCTTC
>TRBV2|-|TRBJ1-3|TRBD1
CASRDRGGGNTIYF
TGTGCCAGCAGAGACAGGGGAGGAGGAAACACCATATATTTT
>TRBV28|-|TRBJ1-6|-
CASSLLRGMDSPLHF
TGTGCCAGCAGTCTACTCAGGGGAATGGATTCACCCCTCCACTTT
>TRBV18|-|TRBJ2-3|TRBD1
CASSPPGQGTDTQYF
TGTGCCAGCTCACCACCGGGACAGGGTACGGATACGCAGTATTTT
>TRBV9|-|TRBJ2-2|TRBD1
CASDKGGTGNTGELFF
TGTGCCAGCGATAAAGGGGGGACAGGAAACACCGGGGAGCTGTTTTTT
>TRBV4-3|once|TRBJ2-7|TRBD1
CASSRVSTGTGGGEQYF
TGCGCCAGCAGCCGAGTATCTACCGGGACAGGGGGCGGCGAGCAGTACTTC
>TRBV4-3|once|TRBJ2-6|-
CASSQVTAGANVLTF
TGCGCCAGCAGCCAGGTGACAGCTGGGGCCAACGTCCTGACTTTC
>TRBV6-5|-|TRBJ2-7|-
CASSYSRGSYEQYF
TGTGCCAGCAGTTACTCAAGGGGCAGCTACGAGCAGTACTTC
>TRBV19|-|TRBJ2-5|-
CASSMWQEKETQYF
TGTGCCAGTAGTATGTGGCAGGAAAAAGAGACCCAGTACTTC
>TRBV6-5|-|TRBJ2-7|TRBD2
CASSYTSGGAYEQYF
TGTGCCAGCAGCTATACTAGCGGGGGGGCCTACGAGCAGTACTTC
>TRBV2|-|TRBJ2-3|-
CASIQGITDTQYF
TGTGCCAGCATACAGGGCATCACAGATACGCAGTATTTT
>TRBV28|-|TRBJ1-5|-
CASSLRVKQPQHF
TGTGCCAGCAGTTTGCGAGTAAAACAGCCCCAGCATTTT
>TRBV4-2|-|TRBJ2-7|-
CASSQDSGEGYEQYF
TGTGCCAGCAGCCAAGATTCGGGGGAAGGGTACGAGCAGTACTTC